Below are 32 T cell receptor beta chains sequenced from a single sample in a study of cytomegalovirus exposure and HLA in healthy donors. A multiplex PCR was run with 60 Vbeta primers and 13 Jbeta primers. Generated by immunoSEQ multiplex PCR, the TCRdb table keeps only in-frame clones and is missing some. Here the sample spans about 59,000 clones, 65% to 80% being singletons. Sequencing input: PBMCs. Every receptor here comes from a man aged 30 to 39 in good health and CMV-seropositive.

J is TRBJ1-4 and V is TRBV4-3, with D perhaps matching TRBD1 (5 bases). The CDR3 covers 14 residues. The germline V gene has CDR1 LGHNA and CDR2 YSLEER. The V end was cut by 4 bases, the J end by 8 bases, with 14 bases between. CDR3 amino acids: CASSPNGGTEKLFF. Here the CDR3 DNA reads TGCGCCAGCAGCCCGAACGGGGGTACGGAAAAACTGTTTTTT.

The rearrangement uses TRBV18 and TRBJ1-2; TRBD1 is a possible D gene (6 bases). Germline loops: CDR1 KGHSH, CDR2 LQKENI. With 0 bases removed from V and 8 bases from J, the gap between germline ends came to 13 bases. CDR3 length: 14 residues. DNA for the CDR3: TGTGCCAGCTCACCACCAGCACAGGGTGCCGGCTACACCTTC. This sequence encodes CASSPPAQGAGYTF.

The chain carries TRBV7-2 and TRBJ2-7, with D unresolved. V was shortened by 5 bases and J by 0 bases, with 11 bases between the two germline ends. Germline V gene data show CDR1 as SGHTA and CDR2 as FQGNSA. This CDR3 has 14 amino acids. CDR3 bases: TGTGCCAGCAGCGCCGCAGGTAACTCCTACGAGCAGTACTTC. Amino acid sequence: CASSAAGNSYEQYF.

This chain uses TRBV2 with TRBJ1-2; 8 bases line up with TRBD1. Germline CDR1 SNHLY, CDR2 FYNNEI. The CDR3 sequence is 14 residues long. Germline trimming cut 5 bases from V and 8 bases from J; bases unmatched to any gene: 10. CDR3 nucleotide sequence: TGTGCCAGCAGTCCCCGCCAGGGGGCGAGCGGCTACACCTTC. Its translation: CASSPRQGASGYTF.

The CDR3 DNA reads as TGTGCCAGCAGCACTTCGACAGGGGCGGCTAACTATGGCTACACCTTC. This gives the protein CASSTSTGAANYGYTF. The chain uses TRBV9 and TRBJ1-2; 8 bases fit TRBD1. Germline assignment: CDR1 SGDLS and CDR2 YYNGEE. Losses at the gene ends were 4 bases for V and 0 bases for J; bases not matched to a gene: 8. This CDR3 has 16 amino acids.

This chain connects TRBV4-3 to TRBJ1-3; tentative D call: TRBD1 (5 bases). There are 17 residues in the CDR3. Looked up from germline, CDR1 is LGHNA and CDR2 is YSLEER. The V and J ends lost 4 bases and 0 bases respectively, with 16 bases between them. CDR3 DNA sequence: TGCGCCAGCAGCCCGTCCGGGGGACTGATCTCTGGAAACACCATATATTTT. Translating it yields CASSPSGGLISGNTIYF.

The chain employs TRBV7-2 and TRBJ2-5; no firm D call. The J call may be wrong; the DNA end is better matched by TRBJ2-7. The germline gives CDR1 SGHTA, CDR2 FQGNSA. The CDR3 spans 13 residues. As DNA, the CDR3 is TGTGCCAGCAGCTTAGGCAAGCGCTACGAGCAGTACTTC. Translating it yields CASSLGKRYEQYF.

The V gene is TRBV30, the J gene TRBJ2-7; 9 nucleotides match TRBD2. CDR3 length: 13 residues. V lost 5 bases to trimming and J lost 5 bases; unmatched junction nucleotides: 7. CDR1 GTSNPN and CDR2 SVGIG come from the germline V gene (reference sequence). The CDR3 coding sequence is TGTGCCTGGTCGGGACTAGCTTTCAACGAGCAGTACTTC. Residues: CAWSGLAFNEQYF. Supplemented by reference TRBV30 and TRBJ2-7, the full variable domain reads SQTIHQWPATLVQPVGSPLSLECTVEGTSNPNLYWYRQAAGRGLQLLFYSVGIGQISSEVPQNLSASRPQDRQFILSSKKLLLSDSGFYLCAWSGLAFNEQYFGPGTRLTVT.

The V and J genes are TRBV7-9 and TRBJ2-5; the match to TRBD1 covers 9 bases. TRBJ2-7 matches the DNA end more closely, so the J call is doubtful. The CDR3 is 14 residues long. In germline, CDR1 is SEHNR, CDR2 FQNEAQ (reference sequence). The CDR3 DNA reads TGTGCCAGCAAAGGACAGGGGCTCGTCGACGAGCAGTACTTC. The encoded protein is CASKGQGLVDEQYF.

This chain links TRBV9 with TRBJ2-1, with 11 positions matching TRBD1. The germline gives CDR1 SGDLS, CDR2 YYNGEE. The CDR3 contains 16 residues. Trimming removed 4 bases from V and 6 bases from J; junction bases left unmatched: 9. CDR3 in amino acids: CASSPEDRGPSNEQFF. CDR3 coding DNA: TGTGCCAGCAGCCCGGAGGACAGGGGGCCCTCCAATGAGCAGTTCTTC.

The rearrangement uses TRBV7-2 and TRBJ1-2; D is undetermined. Germline V gene data show CDR1 as SGHTA and CDR2 as FQGNSA. The CDR3 covers 15 residues. Trimming cost V 5 bases and J 8 bases, with 21 bases left between them. CDR3 residues: CASSPPQVSSGGYTF. For the CDR3, the DNA is TGTGCCAGCAGCCCCCCCCAGGTCTCGTCGGGGGGCTACACCTTC.

The gene calls are TRBV5-1 and TRBJ2-3; perhaps TRBD2 as D (6 bases). Germline CDR1 reads SGHRS; CDR2 reads YFSETQ. The ends were cut back, 4 bases at V and 7 bases at J, with 19 bases in the middle. The CDR3 contains 15 residues. In DNA, the CDR3 is TGCGCCAGCAGCAGTACCGGGACTCCCCTAAATACGCAGTATTTT. It is translated as CASSSTGTPLNTQYF.

The chain recombines TRBV5-4 with TRBJ1-5; 7 bases are a match to TRBD1. The CDR3 totals 14 residues. In germline, CDR1 is SGHNT, CDR2 YYREEE (reference sequence). Trimming cost V 4 bases and J 4 bases; bases outside gene matches: 5. The CDR3 DNA reads TGTGCCAGCAGCCCGACAGGGCAGAATCAGCCCCAGCATTTT. Encoded protein: CASSPTGQNQPQHF. Combining the CDR3 with reference TRBV5-4 and TRBJ1-5 gives the whole variable domain ETGVTQSPTHLIKTRGQQVTLRCSSQSGHNTVSWYQQALGQGPQFIFQYYREEENGRGNFPPRFSGLQFPNYSSELNVNALELDDSALYLCASSPTGQNQPQHFGDGTRLSIL.

V is TRBV28 and J is TRBJ2-7; D gene uncertain. Trimming shortened V by 6 bases and J by 6 bases, and 12 bases separated the two germline ends. This CDR3 spans 12 amino acids. The germline CDR1 and CDR2 sequences are MDHEN and SYDVKM. Here the CDR3 reads CASSPHRGEQYF. The CDR3 DNA sequence: TGTGCCAGCAGCCCCCATAGAGGCGAGCAGTACTTC.

J is TRBJ1-2 and V is TRBV4-3; TRBD1 matches at 11 bases. The J segment lost 7 bases and the V segment lost 3 bases, leaving 7 bases of the junction unmatched. This CDR3 contains 15 residues. Germline V lookup: CDR1 LGHNA, CDR2 YSLEER. The CDR3 sequence is CASSQAGDRGIGYTF. In nucleotides, the CDR3 is TGCGCCAGCAGCCAGGCAGGGGACAGGGGGATTGGCTACACCTTC.

This clone was found a few times. V and J are TRBV28 and TRBJ2-3, with 9 bases matching TRBD2. After removal of 2 bases from V and 3 bases from J, the junction contained 6 bases not matched to a gene. Germline V lookup: CDR1 MDHEN, CDR2 SYDVKM. There are 16 residues in the CDR3. The CDR3, as DNA: TGTGCCAGCAGTTTAAGTGCGGGGGGGCGGACAGATACGCAGTATTTT. Its translation is CASSLSAGGRTDTQYF.

This chain links TRBV7-9 with TRBJ1-1; D remains unclear. The CDR3 sequence is 13 residues long. Germline CDR1 and CDR2: SEHNR and FQNEAQ (reference sequence). V lost 5 bases, J lost 10 bases, and 17 bases lay in between. The CDR3 DNA reads as TGTGCCAGCAGCCCAGACCCACGAGGGCGAGCTTTCTTT. It specifies CASSPDPRGRAFF.

This clone was detected only a few times. The genes are TRBV2 and TRBJ2-2, with TRBD1 matching over 9 bases. This CDR3 spans 14 amino acids. Germline CDR1 and CDR2: SNHLY and FYNNEI. Trimming at V came to 7 bases and at J to 1 base, leaving 1 base not matched to a gene. The CDR3 DNA sequence: TGTGCCAGCATGACAGGGGGGAACACCGGGGAGCTGTTTTTT. As protein: CASMTGGNTGELFF. The full variable domain, in which reference TRBV2 and TRBJ2-2 provide the parts outside the CDR3, is EPEVTQTPSHQVTQMGQEVILRCVPISNHLYFYWYRQILGQKVEFLVSFYNNEISEKSEIFDDQFSVERPDGSNFTLKIRSTKLEDSAMYFCASMTGGNTGELFFGEGSRLTVL.

This clone came up once. The chain uses TRBV6-5 and TRBJ2-5; 8 bases agree with TRBD1. The J segment lost 4 bases and the V segment lost 5 bases, leaving 3 bases of the junction unmatched. This CDR3 region has 13 residues. In germline, CDR1 is MNHEY, CDR2 SVGAGI. The CDR3 DNA is TGTGCCAGCAGTAGGACAGGGAGAGAGACCCAGTACTTC. Translation: CASSRTGRETQYF.

The chain recombines TRBV7-2 with TRBJ1-4; a possible D gene is TRBD1 (6 bases). The V gene's germline CDR1 is SGHTA and CDR2 FQGNSA. Trimming pared 4 bases from V and 3 bases from J, leaving 15 bases between. CDR3 length equals 16 residues. CDR3 region: CASSSEVDRSNEKLFF. The CDR3, as DNA: TGTGCCAGCAGCTCCGAGGTGGACAGATCTAATGAAAAACTGTTTTTT.

The V and J genes are TRBV20-1 and TRBJ2-5, with D uncertain. The CDR3 covers 11 residues. Trimming stripped 7 bases from V and 3 bases from J, with 9 bases between. Per the germline V gene, CDR1 is DFQATT and CDR2 is SNEGSKA (reference sequence). CDR3: CSDLREETQYF. Here the CDR3 DNA reads TGCAGTGATCTGCGAGAAGAGACCCAGTACTTC.

This chain joins TRBV18 and TRBJ1-2; 11 bases line up with TRBD1. This CDR3 has 16 residues. V dropped 0 bases and J dropped 4; count of bases not matched to a gene: 4. Germline CDR1 is KGHSH and CDR2 is LQKENI. Here the CDR3 reads CASSPPTGQGAYGYTF. For the CDR3, the DNA is TGTGCCAGCTCACCACCGACAGGACAGGGGGCCTATGGCTACACCTTC.

The rearrangement uses TRBV28 and TRBJ2-7; 12 bases map to TRBD2. V lost 2 bases, J lost 4 bases, and 6 bases stayed unmatched. CDR1 MDHEN and CDR2 SYDVKM come from the germline V gene. The CDR3 extends over 16 amino acids. In DNA, the CDR3 is TGTGCCAGCAGTTTAGGCCGGACTAGCGGGGTATACGAGCAGTACTTC. Its translation is CASSLGRTSGVYEQYF.

The rearrangement uses TRBV4-3 and TRBJ1-1, with a tentative D call TRBD1 (6 bases). The V end was cut by 0 bases, the J end by 4 bases, with 12 bases between. Germline-derived CDR1 and CDR2 are LGHNA and YSLEER. The CDR3 totals 15 residues. The CDR3 is CASSQEQGRGTEAFF. The CDR3 DNA is TGCGCCAGCAGCCAAGAACAGGGACGGGGCACTGAAGCTTTCTTT.

This clone is a singleton in its sample. V gene TRBV19 combines with J gene TRBJ1-5; D not resolved. V lost 5 bases and J 3 bases, leaving 17 bases between the germline ends. The CDR3 length is 16 residues. Germline V gives CDR1 LNHDA, CDR2 SQIVND (reference sequence). The DNA of the CDR3 is TGTGCCAGTAGTTTTCATAGCGGGGAGGTCAATCAGCCCCAGCATTTT. As protein: CASSFHSGEVNQPQHF.

V is TRBV5-1 and J is TRBJ2-1; 8 nucleotides agree with TRBD1. V lost 4 bases, J lost 0 bases, and 9 bases stayed unmatched. This CDR3 spans 17 amino acids. Germline lookup yields CDR1 SGHRS and CDR2 YFSETQ. CDR3 protein: CASSPTGVLSSYNEQFF. The DNA of the CDR3 is TGCGCCAGCAGCCCGACAGGGGTCCTGAGCTCCTACAATGAGCAGTTCTTC.

The chain recombines TRBV2 with TRBJ2-1; D perhaps matches TRBD1 (7 bases). The germline V gene has CDR1 SNHLY and CDR2 FYNNEI. CDR3 length equals 14 residues. Trimming took off 6 bases at V and 4 bases at J, with 13 bases between the two ends. The CDR3 here is CASRRGQNYNEQFF. CDR3 coding DNA: TGTGCCAGCAGGCGGGGACAGAATTACAATGAGCAGTTCTTC.

This chain joins TRBV7-9 and TRBJ2-1; D is uncertain. Germline-derived CDR1 and CDR2 are SEHNR and FQNEAQ (reference sequence). Trimming removed 6 bases at V and 8 bases at J, with 8 bases between. This CDR3 spans 11 amino acids. For the CDR3, the DNA is TGTGCCAGCAGATATGTAGATGAGCAGTTCTTC. It encodes CASRYVDEQFF. Using reference TRBV7-9 and TRBJ2-1 for the parts outside the CDR3, the full variable domain is DTGVSQNPRHKITKRGQNVTFRCDPISEHNRLYWYRQTLGQGPEFLTYFQNEAQLEKSRLLSDRFSAERPKGSFSTLEIQRTEQGDSAMYLCASRYVDEQFFGPGTRLTVL.

The rearrangement uses TRBV7-7 and TRBJ1-3, with 10 nucleotides matching TRBD1. Germline V gene sequence: CDR1 SSHAT, CDR2 FNYEAQ (reference sequence). With V trimmed by 5 bases and J by 4 bases, 8 bases remained unmatched. The CDR3 extends over 16 amino acids. The CDR3 DNA reads TGTGCCAGCAGCACTTGGACAGGGGGGAAAGGAAACACCATATATTTT. Encoded protein: CASSTWTGGKGNTIYF.

The chain carries TRBV7-2 and TRBJ2-3, with 11 bases fitting TRBD2. The CDR3 is 14 amino acids. J gave up 0 bases and V 8 bases, and 1 base lay outside the gene matches. CDR1 is SGHTA, CDR2 FQGNSA, per germline. CDR3 sequence reads: CASGLAGSTDTQYF. The CDR3, as DNA: TGTGCCAGCGGACTAGCGGGTAGCACAGATACGCAGTATTTT.

The J gene is TRBJ1-1, the V gene TRBV19; D is unresolved. Germline lookup yields CDR1 LNHDA and CDR2 SQIVND (reference sequence). There are 15 residues in the CDR3. Trimming removed 2 bases from V and 3 bases from J, with 13 bases in between. The CDR3 DNA reads as TGTGCCAGTAGTATATCCGGCCAACGGGACACTGAAGCTTTCTTT. Translating it yields CASSISGQRDTEAFF.

This clone showed up just once. The V and J genes are TRBV7-9 and TRBJ2-1, with D perhaps matching TRBD2 (7 bases). The V and J ends lost 9 bases and 6 bases respectively, with 21 bases between them. CDR1 SEHNR and CDR2 FQNEAQ come from the germline V gene (reference sequence). The CDR3 contains 15 residues. This CDR3 reads CASTPWGGPINEQFF. CDR3 sequence (DNA): TGTGCCAGTACCCCCTGGGGGGGCCCGATCAATGAGCAGTTCTTC.